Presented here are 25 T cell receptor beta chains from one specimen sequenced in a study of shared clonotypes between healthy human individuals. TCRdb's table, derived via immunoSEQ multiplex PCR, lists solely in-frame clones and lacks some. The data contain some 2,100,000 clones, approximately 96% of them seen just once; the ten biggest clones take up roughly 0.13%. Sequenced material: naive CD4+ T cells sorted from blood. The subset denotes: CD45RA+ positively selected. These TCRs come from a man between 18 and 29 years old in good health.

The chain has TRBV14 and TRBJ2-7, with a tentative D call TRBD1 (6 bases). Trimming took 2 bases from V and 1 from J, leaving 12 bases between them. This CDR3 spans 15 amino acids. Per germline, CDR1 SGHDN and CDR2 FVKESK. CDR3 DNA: TGTGCCAGCAGCCAAACCCAGGGGTTTTCCTACGAGCAGTACTTC. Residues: CASSQTQGFSYEQYF.

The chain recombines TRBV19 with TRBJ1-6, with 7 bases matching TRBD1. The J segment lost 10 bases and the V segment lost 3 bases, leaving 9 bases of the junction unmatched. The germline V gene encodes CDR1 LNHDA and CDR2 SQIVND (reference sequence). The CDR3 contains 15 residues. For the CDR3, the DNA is TGTGCCAGTAGTATCGGACAGGCTCCGGGGTCACCCCTCCACTTT. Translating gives CASSIGQAPGSPLHF.

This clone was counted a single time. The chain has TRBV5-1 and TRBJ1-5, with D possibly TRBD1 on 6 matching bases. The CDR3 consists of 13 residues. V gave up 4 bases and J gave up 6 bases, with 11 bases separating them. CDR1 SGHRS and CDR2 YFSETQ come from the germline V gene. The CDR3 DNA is TGCGCCAGCAGCAAGACAGGATCTCAGCCCCAGCATTTT. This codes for CASSKTGSQPQHF.

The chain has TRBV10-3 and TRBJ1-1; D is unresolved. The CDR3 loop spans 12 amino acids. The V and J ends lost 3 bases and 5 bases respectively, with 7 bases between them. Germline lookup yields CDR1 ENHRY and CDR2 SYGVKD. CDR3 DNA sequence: TGTGCCATCAGTGACCCCGGGACTGAAGCTTTCTTT. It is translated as CAISDPGTEAFF.

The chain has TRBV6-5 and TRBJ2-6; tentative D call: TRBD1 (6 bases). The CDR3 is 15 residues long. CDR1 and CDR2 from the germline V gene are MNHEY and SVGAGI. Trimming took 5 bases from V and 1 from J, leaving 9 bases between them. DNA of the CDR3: TGTGCCAGCAGTACGAGGGGGTCTGGGGCCAACGTCCTGACTTTC. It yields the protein CASSTRGSGANVLTF.

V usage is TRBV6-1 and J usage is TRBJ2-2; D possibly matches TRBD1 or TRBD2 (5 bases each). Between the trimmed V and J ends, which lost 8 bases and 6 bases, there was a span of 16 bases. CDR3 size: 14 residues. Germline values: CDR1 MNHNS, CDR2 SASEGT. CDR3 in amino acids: CASAGTGLPGELFF. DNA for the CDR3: TGTGCCAGCGCCGGGACGGGCCTTCCCGGGGAGCTGTTTTTT.

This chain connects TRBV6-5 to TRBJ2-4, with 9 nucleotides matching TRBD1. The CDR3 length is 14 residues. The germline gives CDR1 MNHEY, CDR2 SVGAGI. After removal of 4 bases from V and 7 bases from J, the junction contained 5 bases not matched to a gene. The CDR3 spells CASSSGTGSNIQYF. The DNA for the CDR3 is TGTGCCAGCAGTTCCGGGACAGGGTCGAACATTCAGTACTTC.

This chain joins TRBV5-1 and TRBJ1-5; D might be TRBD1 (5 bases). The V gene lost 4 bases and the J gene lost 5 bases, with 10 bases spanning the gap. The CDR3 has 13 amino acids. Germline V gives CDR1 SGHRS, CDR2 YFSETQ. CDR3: CASSPDSDQPQHF. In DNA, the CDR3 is TGCGCCAGCAGCCCTGACAGTGATCAGCCCCAGCATTTT.

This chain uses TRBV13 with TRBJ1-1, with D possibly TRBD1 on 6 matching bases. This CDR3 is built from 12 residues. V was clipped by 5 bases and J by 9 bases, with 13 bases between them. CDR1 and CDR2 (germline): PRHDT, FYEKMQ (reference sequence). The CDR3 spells CASSPSTGKAFF. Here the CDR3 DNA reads TGTGCCAGCAGCCCATCCACAGGGAAAGCTTTCTTT.

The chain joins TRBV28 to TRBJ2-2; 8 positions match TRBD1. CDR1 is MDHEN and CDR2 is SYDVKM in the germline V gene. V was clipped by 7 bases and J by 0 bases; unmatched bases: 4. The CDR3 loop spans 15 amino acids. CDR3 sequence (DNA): TGTGCCAGCATTCAGGGGGCGACGAACACCGGGGAGCTGTTTTTT. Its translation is CASIQGATNTGELFF.

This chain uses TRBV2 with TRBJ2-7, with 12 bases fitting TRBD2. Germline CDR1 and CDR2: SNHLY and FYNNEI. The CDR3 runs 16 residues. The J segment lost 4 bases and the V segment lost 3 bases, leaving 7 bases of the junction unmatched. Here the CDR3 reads CASSDGLAGGRYEQYF. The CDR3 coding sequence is TGTGCCAGCAGTGACGGGCTAGCGGGGGGGAGGTACGAGCAGTACTTC.

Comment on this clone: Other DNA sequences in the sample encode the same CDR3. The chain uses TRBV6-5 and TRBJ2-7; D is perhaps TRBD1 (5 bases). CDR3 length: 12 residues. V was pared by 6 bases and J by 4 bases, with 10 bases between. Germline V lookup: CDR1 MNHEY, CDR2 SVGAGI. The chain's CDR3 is CASSLDRYEQYF. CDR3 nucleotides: TGTGCCAGCAGCCTTGACAGATACGAGCAGTACTTC.

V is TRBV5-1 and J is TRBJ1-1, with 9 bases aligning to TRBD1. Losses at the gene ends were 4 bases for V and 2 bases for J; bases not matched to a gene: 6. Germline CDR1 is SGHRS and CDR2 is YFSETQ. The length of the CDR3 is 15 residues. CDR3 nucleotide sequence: TGCGCCAGCAGCCCTTGGACAGGGGACAACACTGAAGCTTTCTTT. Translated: CASSPWTGDNTEAFF.

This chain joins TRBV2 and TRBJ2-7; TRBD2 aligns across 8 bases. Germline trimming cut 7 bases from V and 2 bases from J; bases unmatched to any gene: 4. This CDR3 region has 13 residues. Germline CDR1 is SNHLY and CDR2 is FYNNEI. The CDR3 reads CASNPGGTYEQYF. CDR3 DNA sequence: TGTGCCAGCAACCCGGGGGGGACCTACGAGCAGTACTTC.

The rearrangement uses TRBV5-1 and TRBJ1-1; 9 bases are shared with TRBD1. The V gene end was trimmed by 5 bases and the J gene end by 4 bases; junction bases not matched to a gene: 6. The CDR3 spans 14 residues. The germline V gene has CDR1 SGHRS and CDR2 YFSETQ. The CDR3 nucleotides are TGCGCCAGCAGAACAGGGGGCTGGATCACTGAAGCTTTCTTT. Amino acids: CASRTGGWITEAFF.

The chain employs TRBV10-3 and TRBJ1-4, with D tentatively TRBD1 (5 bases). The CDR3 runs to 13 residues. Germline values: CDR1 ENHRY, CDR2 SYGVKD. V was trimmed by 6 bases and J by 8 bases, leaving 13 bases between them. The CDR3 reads CAIRGVGNEKLFF. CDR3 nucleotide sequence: TGTGCCATCAGAGGGGTGGGTAACGAAAAACTGTTTTTT.

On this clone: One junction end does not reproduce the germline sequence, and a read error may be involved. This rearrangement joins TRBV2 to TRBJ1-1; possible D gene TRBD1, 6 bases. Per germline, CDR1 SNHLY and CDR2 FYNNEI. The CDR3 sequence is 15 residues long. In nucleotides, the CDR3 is TGTGCCAGCAGAGCTGACAGCGTGGGGGGCACTGAAGCTCTCTTT. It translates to CASRADSVGGTEALF.

CDR3 bases: TGTGCCAGCAGCTTACAGGGGTTTGGCGGGGAGCTGTTTTTT. It yields the protein CASSLQGFGGELFF. The genes are TRBV2 and TRBJ2-2; 7 positions agree with TRBD1. V shed 6 bases and J 7 bases; nucleotides not matched to a gene: 8. The CDR3 is 14 residues long. Germline assignment: CDR1 SNHLY and CDR2 FYNNEI.

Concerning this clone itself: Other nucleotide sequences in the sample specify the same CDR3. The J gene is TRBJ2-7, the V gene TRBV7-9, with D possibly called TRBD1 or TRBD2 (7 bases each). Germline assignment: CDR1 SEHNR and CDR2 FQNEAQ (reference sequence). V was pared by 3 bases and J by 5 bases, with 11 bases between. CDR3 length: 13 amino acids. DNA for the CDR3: TGTGCCAGCAGCTTGGCAGGGGGGGACGAGCAGTACTTC. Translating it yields CASSLAGGDEQYF.

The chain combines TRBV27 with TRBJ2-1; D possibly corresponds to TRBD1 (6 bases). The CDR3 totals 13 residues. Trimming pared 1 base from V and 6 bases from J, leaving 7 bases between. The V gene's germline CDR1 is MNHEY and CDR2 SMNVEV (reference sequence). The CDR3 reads CASSLWGPNEQFF. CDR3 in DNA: TGTGCCAGCAGTTTATGGGGGCCCAATGAGCAGTTCTTC.

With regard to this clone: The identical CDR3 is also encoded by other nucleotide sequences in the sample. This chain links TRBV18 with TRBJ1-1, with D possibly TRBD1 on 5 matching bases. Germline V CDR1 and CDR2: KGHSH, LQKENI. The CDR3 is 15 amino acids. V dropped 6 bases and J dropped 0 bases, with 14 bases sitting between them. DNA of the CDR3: TGTGCCAGCTCCCCCGGGACTGGAGTGAACACTGAAGCTTTCTTT. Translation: CASSPGTGVNTEAFF. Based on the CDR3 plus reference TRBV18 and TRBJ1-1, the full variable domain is NAGVMQNPRHLVRRRGQEARLRCSPMKGHSHVYWYRQLPEEGLKFMVYLQKENIIDESGMPKERFSAEFPKEGPSILRIQQVVRGDSAAYFCASSPGTGVNTEAFFGQGTRLTVV.

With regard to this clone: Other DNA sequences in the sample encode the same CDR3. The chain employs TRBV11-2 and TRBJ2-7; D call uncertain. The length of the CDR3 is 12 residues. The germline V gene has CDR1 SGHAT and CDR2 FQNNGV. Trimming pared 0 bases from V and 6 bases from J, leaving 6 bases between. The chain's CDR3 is CASSLDRTEQYF. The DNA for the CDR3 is TGTGCCAGCAGCTTAGACAGGACCGAGCAGTACTTC.

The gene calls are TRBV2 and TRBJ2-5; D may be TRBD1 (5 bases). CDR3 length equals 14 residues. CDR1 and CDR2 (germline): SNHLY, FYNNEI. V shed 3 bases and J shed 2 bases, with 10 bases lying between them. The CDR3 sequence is CASSEGTGQETQYF. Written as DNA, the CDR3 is TGTGCCAGCAGTGAGGGTACAGGTCAAGAGACCCAGTACTTC.

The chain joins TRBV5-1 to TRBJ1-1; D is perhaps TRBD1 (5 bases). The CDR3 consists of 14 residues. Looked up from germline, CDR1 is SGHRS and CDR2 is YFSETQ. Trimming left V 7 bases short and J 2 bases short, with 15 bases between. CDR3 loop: CASRITTDNTEAFF. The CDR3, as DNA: TGCGCCAGCCGAATAACGACAGATAACACTGAAGCTTTCTTT.

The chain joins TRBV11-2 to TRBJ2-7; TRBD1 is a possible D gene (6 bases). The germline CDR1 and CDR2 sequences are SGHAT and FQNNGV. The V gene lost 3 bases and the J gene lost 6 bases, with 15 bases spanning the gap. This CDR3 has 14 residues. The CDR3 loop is CASSLWTATPEQYF. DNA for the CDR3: TGTGCCAGCAGCTTGTGGACAGCAACCCCCGAGCAGTACTTC.